This T cell receptor (beta chain) comes out of a study of technical replicates of blood from a handful of donors. Clones were read by immunoSEQ multiplex PCR, and TCRdb kept only the in-frame ones, dropping some. Counted here are about 62,000 clones, around 87% occurring once; the ten biggest clones make up around 4.9%. Germline V gives CDR1 SGHVS, CDR2 FNYEAQ. This CDR3 is built from 18 residues. V trimming: 5 bases; J trimming: 3 bases; junction bases outside the gene matches: 14. V gene TRBV7-6 combines with J gene TRBJ2-7; TRBD2 matches 12 bases. The sample taken for sequencing was PBMCs. The source is a human donor in good health. Some clones in this sample may be carry-over from other donors' samples. CDR3 loop: CASSLRTALAGGDYEQYF. Written as DNA, the CDR3 is TGTGCCAGCAGCCTACGGACGGCACTAGCGGGAGGTGACTACGAGCAGTACTTC. The variable domain in full, with the rest retrieved from reference TRBV7-6 and TRBJ2-7, is GAGVSQSPRYKVTKRGQDVALRCDPISGHVSLYWYRQALGQGPEFLTYFNYEAQQDKSGLPNDRFSAERPEGSISTLTIQRTEQRDSAMYRCASSLRTALAGGDYEQYFGPGTRLTVT.